The clone carrying this TCR beta chain was observed a single time. Its target is not known. The entry originates in a study of cytomegalovirus exposure and HLA in healthy donors. Regarding the study as a whole: Some TCR beta chains (approximately 180 of them) were listed as cytomegalovirus-associated.

The V end was cut by 1 base, the J end by 1 base, with 8 bases between. Germline lookup yields CDR1 MNHEY and CDR2 SVGAGI. The CDR3 is 16 residues long. Amplification used 60 Vbeta primers and 13 Jbeta primers. Repertoires were generated with immunoSEQ multiplex PCR, while TCRdb's copy carries only in-frame clones and drops some. The sample contains about 140,000 clones, approximately 80% of which appear only once. J is TRBJ2-6 and V is TRBV6-5; maybe TRBD2 (6 bases). This receptor was identified in a woman aged 40-49 years in good health and CMV-seronegative. Sequenced material: PBMCs. Here the CDR3 DNA reads TGTGCCAGCAGTTACTACAGCGGGTCTGGGGCCAACGTCCTGACTTTC. Amino acid sequence: CASSYYSGSGANVLTF.